This TCR beta chain was identified during a study of cytomegalovirus exposure and HLA in healthy donors (dated by TCRdb to 2017 to 2019). The study in broad terms: An earlier analysis of 587 of the donors reported about 260 Gb of sequence data and around 120 million unique TCR beta sequences obtained from 180 million or so T cells. Approximately 300 gigabases of sequencing data and around 90 million unique TCR sequences made up an early release that covered under 750 HLA-typed donors. Among the approximately 400 genotyped donors, under 90% belonged to the genetic ancestry cluster associated with self-reported Caucasian donors. The study aimed to test whether cataloging public T cell receptors could reveal signatures of past pathogen exposure. The study profiled the T cell repertoires of under 850 subjects by immunosequencing and related them to cytomegalovirus serostatus. Along with the roughly 670-subject first cohort, a separate validation cohort of approximately 110 different subjects was used. The study combined high-throughput TCR immunosequencing, statistical association of individual TCRs with disease status, and machine learning to predict cytomegalovirus infection status. To study patterns of TCR occurrence, a later analysis re-analyzed previously published TCR beta repertoires from more than 550 donors and added high-resolution HLA genotyping. Rather than using new phenotypic data, the later analysis identified candidate immune exposures from TCR beta sequences and from how often those sequences occurred across donors. An earlier analysis of 587 of the donors used high-throughput TCR beta sequencing to judge whether each TCR beta V gene segment behaved as functional or pseudogenic. Donor age, sex, ethnicity and CMV serostatus were collected together with the repertoire data. A later genetic analysis took genome-wide SNP genotypes for 398 of the 666 donors and used that subset as a discovery cohort. All discovery cohort repertoires had been generated on a single sequencing platform. Class I and class II HLA loci were covered by the typing at four-digit resolution. The number of donors typed differed by locus, with about 629-630 for A, B, C, DRB1 and DQB1, approximately 500 for DQA1, 600 to 610 for DPA1, and some 450 for DPB1. Four to six DR-DQ haplotypes were handled as single units for association and clustering, since linkage in the cohort was strong. On average, roughly 250,000 unique TCR beta nucleotide sequences were sequenced per donor among 398 genotyped donors of the cohort, with roughly 18% of those sequences being non-productive. The research as a whole found: In a later analysis, HLA-associated TCR beta chains showed more clonal expansion and lower generation probabilities than non-associated chains that were equally common. Linkage disequilibrium might explain the correlated functional status among segregating V segments, but an unknown experimental factor could not be ruled out. Because counts were too low, some 16 rarely observed V segments, including chromosome 9 orphons, were excluded from the earlier analysis of 587 of the donors. In a later analysis, around 17,000 TCR beta sequences were associated with specific HLA alleles at a false discovery rate of 0.05. In a later genetic analysis, fewer N-insertions in productive TCRs were reported among donors in an Asian-associated ancestry cluster than the approximately 670-donor mean. According to a later analysis, parvovirus B19, influenza, CMV and Epstein-Barr virus appeared linked to several top co-occurrence clusters. Across donors, most TCR sequences were observed very rarely, whereas some public TCRs were present in many individuals. When HLA alleles, especially DR and DQ, strongly co-occurred, attributing TCR associations to individual alleles was difficult. V-gene and J-gene trimming of TCR beta chains was associated with a missense DCLRE1C variant in a later genetic analysis, and the association was replicated in an independent cohort. According to a later analysis, most CMV-associated TCR beta chains appeared to be HLA-restricted, and the HLA associations seemed to be driven largely by CMV exposure. This cohort had only TCR beta chains sequenced, and the lack of alpha or paired-chain data limited which features could be detected. In a later analysis, the rate of TCR association differed among HLA loci, with DRB1 alleles having the most associated TCRs and HLA-C alleles having the fewest. The authors suggested that the approach could potentially be extended to other disease states and immunological phenotypes. CMV serostatus was the only immune exposure information available for the cohort. The classifier was reported to diagnose cytomegalovirus status with high specificity and sensitivity in both the original cohort and the validation cohort. Because some donors lacked HLA typing at each locus, the association tests relied only on the typed subset. Sequencing depth was assumed to be roughly uniform across donors in the presence/absence analyses, though that assumption may not hold. Some IMGT-functional V segments, including TRBV6-2 and TRBV6-3, could not be distinguished by the 87-base-pair reads and were therefore excluded. A cluster of highly shared sequence variants was judged likely to represent a technical artifact of the sequencing pipeline. In the study, some 160 TCR beta chains were listed as associated with cytomegalovirus. Broadly in line with IMGT annotations, most TCR beta V segments showed up in productive rearrangements about 90% or about 30% of the time in an earlier analysis of 587 of the donors. A few of the identified cytomegalovirus-associated TCR beta chains were confirmed in vitro to be specific for cytomegalovirus antigens. A further reported finding was that TCR beta sequences accurately predicted the HLA-A and HLA-B alleles for most subjects in the first cohort.

Libraries came from the immunoSEQ multiplex PCR assay. For the multiplex PCR, a mixture combining 60 forward primers for TCR Vbeta segments and 13 reverse primers for TCR Jbeta segments was used. The CDR3 region of rearranged TCR beta genes was amplified from genomic DNA with a multiplex PCR assay. Amplified TCR beta libraries were sequenced as 87-base-pair reads on the Illumina HiSeq System. The study's processing was this. Across the 670 or so repertoires, a later analysis counted some 81 million unique TCR beta chains, roughly 11 million of which were shared by at least two donors. Raw reads were error-corrected and collapsed into unique sequences by a nearest-neighbor algorithm in which closely related sequences were merged to remove PCR and sequencing errors. V, D and J gene segments were assigned by aligning CDR3 sequences to IMGT reference sequences. For a sequence to be retained, a match of at least six nucleotides was required to both a V gene segment and a J gene segment. Rearrangements were called productive when the CDR3 lacked stop codons and stayed in frame with V and J; all others were non-productive. Following IMGT convention, CDR3 was defined as the stretch from the second conserved V-encoded cysteine to the conserved J-encoded phenylalanine. In an earlier analysis of more than 550 of the donors, sequences lacking an unambiguous match to a single V gene segment were excluded. In an earlier analysis of approximately 560 of the donors, a V segment was called functional when productive rearrangements were above 56.7%, and segregating when the standard deviation between donors exceeded 5%. A statistical classification framework was built to diagnose cytomegalovirus status from the catalog of TCR beta chain sequences. V and J gene assignment, in a later analysis, came from comparing TCR nucleotide sequences with IMGT/GENE-DB human TR gene sequences. Using the TCRdist pipeline, a later analysis assigned CDR3 sequences along with most-parsimonious VDJ recombination scenarios. In a later analysis, every TCR beta chain was defined by the combination of its CDR3 amino acid sequence and its V-gene family, and reads without a unique V-gene family were dropped. To address suspected cross-contamination and a sequencing artifact, a later analysis removed roughly 640 highly shared, low-generation-probability nucleotide sequences. In a later analysis, a clonal expansion index for each public chain was calculated from normalized within-repertoire ranks of inferred template counts. In a later analysis, generation probabilities were computed with a VDJ recombination model fitted to out-of-frame rearrangements, and the resulting probabilities were checked against IGoR. In a later analysis, TCR-TCR, TCR-HLA and TCR-CMV co-occurrence was scored with hypergeometric tests, and a repertoire-size bias correction was applied to TCR pairs. A later analysis estimated false discovery rates by permuting HLA or CMV assignments 20 times. In a later analysis, co-occurring TCRs were grouped using DBSCAN, with TCRdist sequence similarity added in when clustering inside HLA-allele-positive subsets. Co-occurrence clustering excluded repertoires with fewer than 30,000 or more than 120,000 public chains, plus five with anomalous nucleotide sharing. Entries here come from immuneACCESS through TCRdb and include only in-frame sequences with V and J called. Some clones fail to appear in such tables; in the studies checked, an unresolved V gene covers under half of the shortfall, and the cause of the remainder is unknown. The DNA was the basis for D and trimming; V, J and clone size are from that table. This sample has some 160,000 clones in its table, and about 84% of those were observed once. The ten largest clones capture approximately 3.6% of the sample.

The CDR3 has 17 amino acids, counting the end cysteine and phenylalanine. This entry keeps only the CDR3 DNA: 51 bases, framed from base 1. V is reduced by 4 bases and J by 2 bases, leaving a spacing of 19 bases between them. The germline V gene specifies KGHSH as CDR1 and LQKENI as CDR2. As for this clone: No antigen is known for it. No base quality information exists; no much larger clone differs at one position.

The cohort comprised hundreds of healthy bone marrow donors. At the time of sampling, all cohort members were nominally healthy, though unrecorded immune exposures were likely present. The donor was CMV seronegative and belonged to the group of over 350 seronegative cohort members. A peripheral blood sample was collected from each donor, and TCR beta sequencing was performed on peripheral blood mononuclear cells. Genomic DNA was extracted from the blood cell samples with the Qiagen DNeasy Blood Extraction Kit. The chain is made from TRBV18 and TRBJ2-3, with no reliable assignment of the D segment. Sequencing input: PBMCs. This receptor was taken from a male donor in good health and CMV-seronegative. CDR3 reads: CASSLTRLTSPTDTQYF. The nucleotide sequence reads as follows: TGTGCCAGCTCACTCACGCGACTTACAAGCCCCACAGATACGCAGTATTTT.